These T cell receptor beta chains were read from a single sample in a study of blood T cell repertoires in COVID-19. TCRdb's table, derived via immunoSEQ multiplex PCR, lists solely in-frame clones and lacks some. The table includes around 340,000 clones, 80% to 90% detected once. The sequencing input was peripheral blood. The origin of the receptors is a man aged 25 to 45 with active or convalescent COVID-19. Each CDR3 is given with its conserved first and last residue. The D gene is left open where the match is weak. Not all rows give a size; the values are once, few, many and, for expanded clones, a class.

v_gene: TRBV28; abundance: NA; len: 14; d_gene: TRBD2; j_gene: TRBJ2-1; CDR3nt: TGTGCCAGCGGCCGACGGCGGGGGTACAATGAGCAGTTCTTC; CDR3aa: CASGRRRGYNEQFF
v_gene: TRBV6-5; abundance: NA; len: 14; d_gene: NA; j_gene: TRBJ1-5; CDR3nt: TGTGCCAGCATCACCCGGGATTTAGATCAGCCCCAGCATTTT; CDR3aa: CASITRDLDQPQHF
v_gene: TRBV7-9; abundance: NA; len: 15; d_gene: TRBD1; j_gene: TRBJ1-4; CDR3nt: TGTGCCAGCAGCTTGCCGGGACAGGGGAATGAAAAACTGTTTTTT; CDR3aa: CASSLPGQGNEKLFF
v_gene: TRBV4-1; abundance: NA; len: 15; d_gene: TRBD1; j_gene: TRBJ1-6; CDR3nt: TGCGCCAGCAGCCCGCGGACAGGTTTGCCTTCACCCCTCCACTTT; CDR3aa: CASSPRTGLPSPLHF
v_gene: TRBV5-1; abundance: few; len: 16; d_gene: NA; j_gene: TRBJ1-3; CDR3nt: TGCGCCAGCAGCTTAAACAGTGGCTCGGGAGGAAACACCATATATTTT; CDR3aa: CASSLNSGSGGNTIYF
v_gene: TRBV19; abundance: NA; len: 14; d_gene: NA; j_gene: TRBJ1-2; CDR3nt: TGTGCCAGTAGCAGGGACTGGGCTAACTATGGCTACACCTTC; CDR3aa: CASSRDWANYGYTF
v_gene: TRBV2; abundance: once; len: 14; d_gene: NA; j_gene: TRBJ1-5; CDR3nt: TGTGCCAGCAGTGCAACACACCCCAATCAGCCCCAGCATTTT; CDR3aa: CASSATHPNQPQHF
v_gene: TRBV10-3; abundance: NA; len: 17; d_gene: NA; j_gene: TRBJ1-2; CDR3nt: TGTGCCATCAGGGACTTGGGGGAGGGCACCTTTGGCTATGGCTACACCTTC; CDR3aa: CAIRDLGEGTFGYGYTF
v_gene: TRBV24-1; abundance: NA; len: 17; d_gene: NA; j_gene: TRBJ1-2; CDR3nt: TGTGCCACCAGTGATGCCACAGGGAACCCCGATAACTATGGCTACACCTTC; CDR3aa: CATSDATGNPDNYGYTF
v_gene: TRBV9; abundance: NA; len: 17; d_gene: TRBD2; j_gene: TRBJ2-1; CDR3nt: TGTGCCAGCAGCGTAGGGTTAGCGGGCCGCTCCTACAATGAGCAGTTCTTC; CDR3aa: CASSVGLAGRSYNEQFF
v_gene: TRBV4-2; abundance: once; len: 15; d_gene: TRBD1; j_gene: TRBJ2-7; CDR3nt: TGTGCCAGCAGCCAAGGACAGGGGAATATCTACGAGCAGTACTTC; CDR3aa: CASSQGQGNIYEQYF
v_gene: TRBV13; abundance: NA; len: 17; d_gene: NA; j_gene: TRBJ2-6; CDR3nt: TGTGCCAGCAGCTTAGTGGCGGGCTACGGTGGGGCCAACGTCCTGACTTTC; CDR3aa: CASSLVAGYGGANVLTF
v_gene: TRBV27; abundance: NA; len: 18; d_gene: NA; j_gene: TRBJ1-2; CDR3nt: TGTGCCAGCAGTCCCCGTCTCGCGGCGGGGACCTTTAACTATGGCTACACCTTC; CDR3aa: CASSPRLAAGTFNYGYTF
v_gene: TRBV4-2; abundance: few; len: 13; d_gene: NA; j_gene: TRBJ1-2; CDR3nt: TGTGCCAGCAGCCAGACGGGTCCTGATGGCTACACCTTC; CDR3aa: CASSQTGPDGYTF
v_gene: TRBV3-1/TRBV3-2; abundance: NA; len: 18; d_gene: NA; j_gene: TRBJ2-7; CDR3nt: TGTGCCAGCAGCCAAGACCCCAATCGGAGGCAACTCTCCTACGAGCAGTACTTC; CDR3aa: CASSQDPNRRQLSYEQYF
v_gene: TRBV9; abundance: NA; len: 17; d_gene: NA; j_gene: TRBJ1-2; CDR3nt: TGTGCCAGCACCCCGTGGGCAGGGGCCCTTGGGGGTTATGGCTACACCTTC; CDR3aa: CASTPWAGALGGYGYTF
v_gene: TRBV7-6; abundance: NA; len: 16; d_gene: TRBD2; j_gene: TRBJ2-3; CDR3nt: TGTGCCAGCAGCTTAAGACTAGCGGGGGGCACAGATACGCAGTATTTT; CDR3aa: CASSLRLAGGTDTQYF
v_gene: TRBV5-1; abundance: few; len: 18; d_gene: TRBD2; j_gene: TRBJ2-7; CDR3nt: TGCGCCAGCAGCTTGGGGGCTAGCGGGGGCCAAAGCTCCTACGAGCAGTACTTC; CDR3aa: CASSLGASGGQSSYEQYF
v_gene: TRBV10-3; abundance: NA; len: 15; d_gene: NA; j_gene: TRBJ2-7; CDR3nt: TGTGCCATCAGTGGGTTAGCGGAGAGCTCCTACGAGCAGTACTTC; CDR3aa: CAISGLAESSYEQYF
v_gene: TRBV4-3; abundance: NA; len: 17; d_gene: NA; j_gene: TRBJ2-2; CDR3nt: TGCGCCAGCAGCCAAGAACCTTTTAGACAGGTCACCGGGGAGCTGTTTTTT; CDR3aa: CASSQEPFRQVTGELFF
v_gene: TRBV18; abundance: NA; len: 15; d_gene: TRBD1; j_gene: TRBJ1-3; CDR3nt: TGTGCCAGCTCCCTCGGGACAGTGTCTGGAAACACCATATATTTT; CDR3aa: CASSLGTVSGNTIYF
v_gene: TRBV30; abundance: NA; len: 16; d_gene: TRBD1; j_gene: TRBJ1-1; CDR3nt: TGTGCCTGGGGGCTGCCTAGCGACAGGGCGAACACTGAAGCTTTCTTT; CDR3aa: CAWGLPSDRANTEAFF
v_gene: TRBV3-1/TRBV3-2; abundance: NA; len: 15; d_gene: NA; j_gene: TRBJ1-6; CDR3nt: TGTGCCAGCAGCCAACAGGGCGCGTGGAATTCACCCCTCCACTTT; CDR3aa: CASSQQGAWNSPLHF
v_gene: TRBV5-1; abundance: few; len: 13; d_gene: TRBD1; j_gene: TRBJ1-2; CDR3nt: TGCGCCAGCAGCTTCTCCGGGACAGGGGGCTACACCTTC; CDR3aa: CASSFSGTGGYTF
v_gene: TRBV28; abundance: once; len: 13; d_gene: TRBD1; j_gene: TRBJ1-4; CDR3nt: TGTGCCAGCACGAATCCAGGGGGTGAAAAACTGTTTTTT; CDR3aa: CASTNPGGEKLFF
v_gene: TRBV27; abundance: NA; len: 15; d_gene: NA; j_gene: TRBJ1-1; CDR3nt: TGTGCCAGCAGTTTAAATCGTCAGTGGAACACTGAAGCTTTCTTT; CDR3aa: CASSLNRQWNTEAFF
v_gene: TRBV11-3; abundance: NA; len: 16; d_gene: TRBD2; j_gene: TRBJ2-3; CDR3nt: TGTGCCAGCAGCTCGCTACTAGCGGGGGGGCCGGATACGCAGTATTTT; CDR3aa: CASSSLLAGGPDTQYF
v_gene: TRBV28; abundance: NA; len: 15; d_gene: NA; j_gene: TRBJ2-1; CDR3nt: TGTGCCAGCACCGTAGGGGGAGGGGCGGGCAATGAGCAGTTCTTC; CDR3aa: CASTVGGGAGNEQFF
v_gene: TRBV18; abundance: NA; len: 14; d_gene: TRBD1; j_gene: TRBJ1-1; CDR3nt: TGTGCCAGCTCACCGACAGGGATGAACACTGAAGCTTTCTTT; CDR3aa: CASSPTGMNTEAFF
v_gene: TRBV14; abundance: NA; len: 14; d_gene: NA; j_gene: TRBJ2-7; CDR3nt: TGTGCCAGCAGCGGCACTAGCAGCGCCTACGAGCAGTACTTC; CDR3aa: CASSGTSSAYEQYF
v_gene: TRBV11-3; abundance: NA; len: 14; d_gene: NA; j_gene: TRBJ1-3; CDR3nt: TGTGCCAGCAGTGGGGGGAGCTCTGGAAACACCATATATTTT; CDR3aa: CASSGGSSGNTIYF
v_gene: TRBV12-3/TRBV12-4; abundance: NA; len: 13; d_gene: TRBD2; j_gene: TRBJ2-3; CDR3nt: TGTGCCAGCGGGGCTAGCGGGGGAGATACGCAGTATTTT; CDR3aa: CASGASGGDTQYF
v_gene: TRBV6-5; abundance: once; len: 16; d_gene: NA; j_gene: TRBJ2-7; CDR3nt: TGTGCCAGCAGTTACTCCATTGGGGAGCCTAAATACGAGCAGTACTTC; CDR3aa: CASSYSIGEPKYEQYF
v_gene: TRBV3-1/TRBV3-2; abundance: NA; len: 11; d_gene: NA; j_gene: TRBJ1-1; CDR3nt: TGTGCCAGCAGCGCGGTAGGCAAAGCTTTCTTT; CDR3aa: CASSAVGKAFF
v_gene: TRBV5-5; abundance: once; len: 15; d_gene: NA; j_gene: TRBJ1-2; CDR3nt: TGTGCCAGCAGCTTGGACGTTGTAGGAGACTATGGCTACACCTTC; CDR3aa: CASSLDVVGDYGYTF
v_gene: TRBV30; abundance: NA; len: 15; d_gene: TRBD2; j_gene: TRBJ2-3; CDR3nt: TGTGCCTGGAGTGTACTAGCGGGGGGGTTTGGTACGCAGTATTTT; CDR3aa: CAWSVLAGGFGTQYF
v_gene: TRBV7-2; abundance: NA; len: 13; d_gene: NA; j_gene: TRBJ2-3; CDR3nt: TGTGCCAGCAGCTTAGCGGAGGGCGGTACGCAGTATTTT; CDR3aa: CASSLAEGGTQYF
v_gene: TRBV27; abundance: NA; len: 14; d_gene: NA; j_gene: TRBJ1-5; CDR3nt: TGTGCCAGCAGTTTGAGGCCCGGCAATCAGCCCCAGCATTTT; CDR3aa: CASSLRPGNQPQHF
v_gene: TRBV7-9; abundance: NA; len: 17; d_gene: NA; j_gene: TRBJ2-5; CDR3nt: TGTGCCAGCAGCTTAGCCCCAGGACTGGAGGGGAAAGAGACCCAGTACTTC; CDR3aa: CASSLAPGLEGKETQYF
v_gene: TRBV24-1; abundance: NA; len: 18; d_gene: TRBD1; j_gene: TRBJ1-2; CDR3nt: TGTGCCACCAGTGATCCGACACGGGACAGGGAGGATGGCTATGGCTACACCTTC; CDR3aa: CATSDPTRDREDGYGYTF
v_gene: TRBV19; abundance: NA; len: 11; d_gene: NA; j_gene: TRBJ2-3; CDR3nt: TGTGCCAGTAGTTCAGCAGATACGCAGTATTTT; CDR3aa: CASSSADTQYF
v_gene: TRBV28; abundance: few; len: 14; d_gene: TRBD1; j_gene: TRBJ1-2; CDR3nt: TGTGCCAGCAGACCCGGGACAGCGAGTTATGGCTACACCTTC; CDR3aa: CASRPGTASYGYTF
v_gene: TRBV6-2/TRBV6-3; abundance: NA; len: 14; d_gene: NA; j_gene: TRBJ1-5; CDR3nt: TGTGCCAGCAGCCCGACAGCTAGCAATCAGCCCCAGCATTTT; CDR3aa: CASSPTASNQPQHF
v_gene: TRBV9; abundance: NA; len: 14; d_gene: NA; j_gene: TRBJ2-2; CDR3nt: TGTGCCAGCAGTCTTGAGGGGACTCCATTTGAGCTGTTTTTT; CDR3aa: CASSLEGTPFELFF
v_gene: TRBV15; abundance: few; len: 15; d_gene: NA; j_gene: TRBJ2-5; CDR3nt: TGTGCCACCAGGGAGCGGAACGACCCGGGGGAGACCCAGTACTTC; CDR3aa: CATRERNDPGETQYF
v_gene: TRBV28; abundance: NA; len: 13; d_gene: NA; j_gene: TRBJ1-4; CDR3nt: TGTGCCAGCACCGAGGCACCCAATGAAAAACTGTTTTTT; CDR3aa: CASTEAPNEKLFF
v_gene: TRBV7-9; abundance: few; len: 15; d_gene: NA; j_gene: TRBJ2-1; CDR3nt: TGTGCCAGCAGCTTAGTGGGAGGCGCATACGATGAGCAGTTCTTC; CDR3aa: CASSLVGGAYDEQFF
v_gene: TRBV6-5; abundance: NA; len: 14; d_gene: TRBD1; j_gene: TRBJ1-1; CDR3nt: TGTGCCAGCAGCCTGGACAGGGCCGTCACTGAAGCTTTCTTT; CDR3aa: CASSLDRAVTEAFF
v_gene: TRBV30; abundance: once; len: 11; d_gene: NA; j_gene: TRBJ2-7; CDR3nt: TGTGCCTGGGGGCAGGGATTCGAGCAGTACTTC; CDR3aa: CAWGQGFEQYF
v_gene: TRBV19; abundance: NA; len: 16; d_gene: NA; j_gene: TRBJ1-6; CDR3nt: TGTGCCACCTCATCATCGGGGGGGAAGAGTGATTCACCCCTCCACTTT; CDR3aa: CATSSSGGKSDSPLHF
v_gene: TRBV12-5; abundance: NA; len: 13; d_gene: NA; j_gene: TRBJ1-2; CDR3nt: TGTGCTAGTGGTTTGGTCGGCGGGGATGGCTACACCTTC; CDR3aa: CASGLVGGDGYTF
v_gene: TRBV7-2; abundance: NA; len: 13; d_gene: TRBD1; j_gene: TRBJ2-7; CDR3nt: TGTGCCAGCACGGGACAGGGCTTCTACGAGCAGTACTTC; CDR3aa: CASTGQGFYEQYF
v_gene: TRBV11-3; abundance: NA; len: 11; d_gene: NA; j_gene: TRBJ2-1; CDR3nt: TGTGCCAGCAGCTTAGACACAAAGCAGTTCTTC; CDR3aa: CASSLDTKQFF
v_gene: TRBV3-1/TRBV3-2; abundance: few; len: 16; d_gene: NA; j_gene: TRBJ2-1; CDR3nt: TGTGCCAGCAGCCATAGAGGGGGGGCCAGGTACAATGAGCAGTTCTTC; CDR3aa: CASSHRGGARYNEQFF
v_gene: TRBV11-3; abundance: NA; len: 16; d_gene: TRBD2; j_gene: TRBJ2-2; CDR3nt: TGTGCCAGCAGCCCTCCGGTGGGGACTAGCACCGGGGAGCTGTTTTTT; CDR3aa: CASSPPVGTSTGELFF
v_gene: TRBV7-9; abundance: NA; len: 14; d_gene: NA; j_gene: TRBJ1-4; CDR3nt: TGTGCCAGCAGCACACAGGGTCTAGGTGAAAAACTGTTTTTT; CDR3aa: CASSTQGLGEKLFF
v_gene: TRBV19; abundance: NA; len: 12; d_gene: NA; j_gene: TRBJ1-1; CDR3nt: TGTGCCAGCAACGGTCTACGGACTGAAGCTTTCTTT; CDR3aa: CASNGLRTEAFF
v_gene: TRBV6-2/TRBV6-3; abundance: few; len: 12; d_gene: NA; j_gene: TRBJ2-4; CDR3nt: TGTGCCAGCAGTTCGCTCACATTCATTCAGTACTTC; CDR3aa: CASSSLTFIQYF
v_gene: TRBV29-1; abundance: NA; len: 11; d_gene: TRBD1; j_gene: TRBJ1-2; CDR3nt: TGCAGCGTGCAGGGGGCGCAGGGCTACACCTTC; CDR3aa: CSVQGAQGYTF
v_gene: TRBV11-3; abundance: once; len: 13; d_gene: NA; j_gene: TRBJ2-5; CDR3nt: TGTGCCAGCAGCTCGACAGGGAGGGAGACCCAGTACTTC; CDR3aa: CASSSTGRETQYF